This T cell receptor beta chain comes out of a study of T cell responses to AZD1222 COVID-19 vaccine. Whole-study results and caveats: Within unmutated variant regions lay the reported targets of nearly half of spike-specific TCRs. Sampling captured repertoires only after the peak T cell response.

TCRdb's table, derived via immunoSEQ multiplex PCR, lists solely in-frame clones and lacks some. There are about 110,000 clones in the sample; approximately 90% occur only once, and under 6.5% lies in the top ten. The length of the CDR3 is 14 residues. Between the trimmed V and J ends, which lost 0 bases and 8 bases, there was a span of 11 bases. Germline V gene data show CDR1 as SEHNR and CDR2 as FQNEAQ (reference sequence). Pooling covered second doses at about 4 or about 12 weeks. About this clone: Its antigen remains unknown.

Sample: peripheral blood, taken 28 days after the second AZD1222 dose. This receptor was identified in an adult who received the AZD1222 COVID-19 vaccine. The chain recombines TRBV7-9 with TRBJ2-4; TRBD1 or TRBD2 may be the D gene (5 bases each). CDR3 amino acids: CASSLAGTKDIQYF. CDR3 bases: TGTGCCAGCAGCTTAGCCGGGACCAAGGACATTCAGTACTTC.